This TCR beta chain was documented in a study of T cells after yellow fever vaccination. This clonotype was observed a few times. TCRdb recomputed calls from the 5' RACE reads with MiXCR, one row per CDR3 protein. The data show about 300,000 distinct CDR3 sequences, with 6.8% seen just once and over 15% held by the top ten. This TCR was recovered from a young man who received the YFV17D yellow fever vaccine. Sequencing used PBMCs, obtained around 45 days after the first yellow fever vaccination.

The DNA for the CDR3 is TGCGCCAGCAGCTTGGGTTGGGGTGAATCAAATTCACCCCTCCACTTT. Amino acid sequence: CASSLGWGESNSPLHF. The chain links TRBV5-1 to TRBJ1-6, with unresolved D. CDR1 SGHRS and CDR2 YFSETQ come from the germline V gene. Trimming took off 0 bases at V and 7 bases at J, with 14 bases between the two ends. This CDR3 spans 16 amino acids.